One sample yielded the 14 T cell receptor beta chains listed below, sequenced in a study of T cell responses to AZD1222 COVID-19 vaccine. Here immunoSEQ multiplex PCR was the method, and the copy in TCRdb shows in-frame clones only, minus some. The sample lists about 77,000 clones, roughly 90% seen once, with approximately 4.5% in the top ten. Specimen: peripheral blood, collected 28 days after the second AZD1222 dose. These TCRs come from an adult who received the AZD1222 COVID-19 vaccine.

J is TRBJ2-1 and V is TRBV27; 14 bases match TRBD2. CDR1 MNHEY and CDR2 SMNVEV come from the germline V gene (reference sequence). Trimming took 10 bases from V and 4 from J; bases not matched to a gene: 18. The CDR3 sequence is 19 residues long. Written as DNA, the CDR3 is TGTGCCACCCTTTACGGTGGGACTAGCGGGAGACCTGGGTACAATGAGCAGTTCTTC. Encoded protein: CATLYGGTSGRPGYNEQFF.

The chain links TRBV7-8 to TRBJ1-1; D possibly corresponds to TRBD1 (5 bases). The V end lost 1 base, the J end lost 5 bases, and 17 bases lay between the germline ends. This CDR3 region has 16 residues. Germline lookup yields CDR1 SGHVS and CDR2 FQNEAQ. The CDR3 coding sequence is TGTGCCAGCAGCTTAGGGGTCGTTGCCCAGGGAACTGAAGCTTTCTTT. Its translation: CASSLGVVAQGTEAFF.

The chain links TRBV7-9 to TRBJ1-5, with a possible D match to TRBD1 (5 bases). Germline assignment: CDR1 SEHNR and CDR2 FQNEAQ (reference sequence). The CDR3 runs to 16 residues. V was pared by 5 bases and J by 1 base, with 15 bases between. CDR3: CASSGRAGGSNQPQHF. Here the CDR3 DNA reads TGTGCCAGCAGCGGAAGGGCTGGGGGAAGCAATCAGCCCCAGCATTTT.

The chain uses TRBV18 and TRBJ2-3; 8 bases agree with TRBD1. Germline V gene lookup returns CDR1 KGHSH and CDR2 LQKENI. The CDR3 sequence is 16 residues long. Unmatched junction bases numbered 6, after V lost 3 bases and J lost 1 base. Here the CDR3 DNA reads TGTGCCAGCTCACCGAGCCCAGGGGGCGGCACAGATACGCAGTATTTT. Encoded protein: CASSPSPGGGTDTQYF. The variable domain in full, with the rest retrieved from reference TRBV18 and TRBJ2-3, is NAGVMQNPRHLVRRRGQEARLRCSPMKGHSHVYWYRQLPEEGLKFMVYLQKENIIDESGMPKERFSAEFPKEGPSILRIQQVVRGDSAAYFCASSPSPGGGTDTQYFGPGTRLTVL.

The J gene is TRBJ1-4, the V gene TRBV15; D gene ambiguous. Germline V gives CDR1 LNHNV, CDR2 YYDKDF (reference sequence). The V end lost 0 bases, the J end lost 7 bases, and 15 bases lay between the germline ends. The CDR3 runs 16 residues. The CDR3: CATSRDQQPLPEKLFF. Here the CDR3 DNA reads TGTGCCACCAGCAGAGATCAACAACCCCTTCCTGAAAAACTGTTTTTT.

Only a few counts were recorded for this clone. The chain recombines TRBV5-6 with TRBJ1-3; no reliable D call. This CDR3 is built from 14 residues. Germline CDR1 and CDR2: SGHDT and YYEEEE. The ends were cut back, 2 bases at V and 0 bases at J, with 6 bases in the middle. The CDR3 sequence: CASSFPYSGNTIYF. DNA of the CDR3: TGTGCCAGCAGCTTTCCTTACTCTGGAAACACCATATATTTT.

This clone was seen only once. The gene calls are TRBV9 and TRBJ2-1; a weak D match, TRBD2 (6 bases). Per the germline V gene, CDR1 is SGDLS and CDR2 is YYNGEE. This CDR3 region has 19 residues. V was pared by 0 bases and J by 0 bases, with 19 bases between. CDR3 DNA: TGTGCCAGCAGCGTAGCTTCCGGGGGTGGTCTGAGCTCCTACAATGAGCAGTTCTTC. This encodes CASSVASGGGLSSYNEQFF. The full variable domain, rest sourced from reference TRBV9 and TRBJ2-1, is DSGVTQTPKHLITATGQRVTLRCSPRSGDLSVYWYQQSLDQGLQFLIQYYNGEERAKGNILERFSAQQFPDLHSELNLSSLELGDSALYFCASSVASGGGLSSYNEQFFGPGTRLTVL.

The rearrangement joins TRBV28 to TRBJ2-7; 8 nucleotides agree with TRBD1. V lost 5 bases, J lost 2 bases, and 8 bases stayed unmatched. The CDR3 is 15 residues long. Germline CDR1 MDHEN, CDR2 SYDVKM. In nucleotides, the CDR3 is TGTGCCAGCAGTCCGTGGACAGGGTTAGCCTACGAGCAGTACTTC. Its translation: CASSPWTGLAYEQYF. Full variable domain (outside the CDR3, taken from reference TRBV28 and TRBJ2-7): DVKVTQSSRYLVKRTGEKVFLECVQDMDHENMFWYRQDPGLGLRLIYFSYDVKMKEKGDIPEGYSVSREKKERFSLILESASTNQTSMYLCASSPWTGLAYEQYFGPGTRLTVT.

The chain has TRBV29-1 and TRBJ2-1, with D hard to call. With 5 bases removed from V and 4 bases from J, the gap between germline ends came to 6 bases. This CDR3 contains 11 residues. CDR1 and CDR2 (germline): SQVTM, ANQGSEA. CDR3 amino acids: CSVLRYNEQFF. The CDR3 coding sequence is TGCAGCGTTCTTCGGTACAATGAGCAGTTCTTC.

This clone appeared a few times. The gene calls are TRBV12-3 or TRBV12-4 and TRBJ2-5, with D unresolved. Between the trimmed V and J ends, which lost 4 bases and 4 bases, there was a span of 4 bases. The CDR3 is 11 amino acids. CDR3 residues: CASSSLETQYF. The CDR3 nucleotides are TGTGCCAGCAGTTCCTTAGAGACCCAGTACTTC.

DNA for the CDR3: TGTGCCAGTCGAACGGGACCAAACACCGGGGAGCTGTTTTTT. Its protein is CASRTGPNTGELFF. The V and J genes are TRBV27 and TRBJ2-2, with D possibly being TRBD1 or TRBD2 (5 bases each). Per the germline V gene, CDR1 is MNHEY and CDR2 is SMNVEV (reference sequence). This CDR3 region has 14 residues. Trimming took off 9 bases at V and 2 bases at J, with 13 bases between the two ends.

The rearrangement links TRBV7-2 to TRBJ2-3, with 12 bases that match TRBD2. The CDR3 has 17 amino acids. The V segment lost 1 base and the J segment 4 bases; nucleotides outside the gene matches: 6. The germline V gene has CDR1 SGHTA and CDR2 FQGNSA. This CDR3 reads CASSLVGLAGGADTQYF. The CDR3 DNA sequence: TGTGCCAGCAGCTTAGTAGGTCTAGCGGGAGGGGCAGATACGCAGTATTTT.

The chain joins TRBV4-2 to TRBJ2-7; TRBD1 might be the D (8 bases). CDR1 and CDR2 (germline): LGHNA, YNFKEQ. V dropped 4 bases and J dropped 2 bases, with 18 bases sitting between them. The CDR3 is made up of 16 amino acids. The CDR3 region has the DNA TGTGCCAGCAGCCCACTAACAGGGGGGGGACCCTACGAGCAGTACTTC. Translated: CASSPLTGGGPYEQYF.

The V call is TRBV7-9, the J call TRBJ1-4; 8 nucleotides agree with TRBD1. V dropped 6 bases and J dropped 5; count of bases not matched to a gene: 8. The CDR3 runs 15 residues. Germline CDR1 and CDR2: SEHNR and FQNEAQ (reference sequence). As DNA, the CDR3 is TGTGCCAGCAGACTGAATCAGGGGGCAAATGAAAAACTGTTTTTT. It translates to CASRLNQGANEKLFF.